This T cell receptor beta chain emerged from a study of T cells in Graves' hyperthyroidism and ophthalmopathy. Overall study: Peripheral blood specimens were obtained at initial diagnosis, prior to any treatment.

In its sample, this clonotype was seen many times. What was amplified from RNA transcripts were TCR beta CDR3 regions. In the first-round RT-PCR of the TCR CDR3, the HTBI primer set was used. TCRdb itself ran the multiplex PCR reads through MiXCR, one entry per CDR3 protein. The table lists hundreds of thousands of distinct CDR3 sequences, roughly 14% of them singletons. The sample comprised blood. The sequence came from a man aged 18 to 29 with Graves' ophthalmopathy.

CDR3 in DNA: TGTGCCACGGGGGCAGGGGGGCCTCTGAACACTGAAGCTTTCTTT. Amino acid sequence: CATGAGGPLNTEAFF. The chain links TRBV2 to TRBJ1-1; 7 nucleotides line up with TRBD1. After removal of 10 bases from V and 0 bases from J, the junction contained 11 bases not matched to a gene. Germline V gene lookup returns CDR1 SNHLY and CDR2 FYNNEI. The CDR3 has 15 amino acids.